The present TCR beta chain was sequenced within a study of OX40 agonist ivuxolimab in advanced cancers. Study outcomes and limitations: On average, a greater number of expanded clones characterised CD8+ T cells relative to CD4+.

Trimming removed 3 bases at V and 5 bases at J, with 10 bases between. CDR3 length: 13 amino acids. The germline V gene has CDR1 SGHTA and CDR2 FQGNSA. Profiled with immunoSEQ multiplex PCR; TCRdb holds only in-frame clones, not every one. The sample contains around 60,000 clones, roughly nine tenths of which appear only once. A word on this clone: The antigen remains unidentified.

The rearrangement uses TRBV7-2 and TRBJ2-5, with D perhaps matching TRBD2 (5 bases). This TCR was sampled from an adult with an advanced solid tumor such as melanoma, head and neck, liver or kidney cancer. Sequences were derived from CD4+ or CD8+ T cells sorted from blood, sampled in a trial of the OX40 agonist ivuxolimab. CDR3 DNA sequence: TGTGCCAGCAGCTTGGCACTAGGTGAGACCCAGTACTTC. Translation gives CASSLALGETQYF.